This T cell receptor (beta chain) is drawn from a study of T cell responses to AZD1222 COVID-19 vaccine. Study results and caveats: Repertoire sampling was restricted to post-peak T cell response timepoints. Nearly half of spike-specific TCRs reportedly target unmutated variant regions. Two AZD1222 doses significantly raised spike-specific TCR breadth and depth over controls. Donor demographics were predominantly white British with a female majority; clonal diversity may be underestimated.

As to this clone: Its antigen is currently unknown.

From germline, CDR1 is MNHNS and CDR2 SASEGT. CDR3 length equals 15 residues. V was trimmed by 3 bases and J by 0 bases, leaving 12 bases between them. TCRdb's table, derived via immunoSEQ multiplex PCR, lists solely in-frame clones and lacks some. The sample records some 150,000 clones, approximately 91% being singletons. The source was peripheral blood, collected 28 days after the second dose of the MenACWY control vaccine. This clonotype originated in an adult who received the MenACWY meningococcal vaccine as a control. The rearrangement links TRBV6-1 to TRBJ2-7; D could derive from TRBD1 or TRBD2 (5 bases each). The DNA for the CDR3 is TGTGCCAGCAGTGACGGGACGGTGAACTCCTACGAGCAGTACTTC. Protein product: CASSDGTVNSYEQYF.